What follows are 32 T cell receptor beta chains derived from one specimen sequenced in a study of T-cell memory formation after mild COVID-19. Using its own MiXCR run on the 5' RACE reads, TCRdb lists one record per CDR3 protein. The sample lists 540,000 or so distinct CDR3 sequences, about a fifth occurring once. The specimen sequenced was PBMCs or a T cell subset sorted from them (not recorded which). These receptors all come from an adult woman who had mild COVID-19 (a few samples of this study predate the infection). Cell type and time point are not known.

This chain joins TRBV12-3 or TRBV12-4 and TRBJ2-7; 12 positions match TRBD2. This CDR3 has 17 residues. V dropped 1 base and J dropped 6; count of bases not matched to a gene: 10. The CDR3 bases are TGTGCCAGCAGTTTAGGTCTAGCGGGAGGGACGCGGGTCGAGCAGTACTTC. Encoded protein: CASSLGLAGGTRVEQYF.

This clonotype was detected only a few times. The chain couples TRBV29-1 to TRBJ2-3, with D hard to call. The V end was cut by 2 bases, the J end by 8 bases, with 11 bases between. Germline V gives CDR1 SQVTM, CDR2 ANQGSEA. The CDR3 is made up of 12 amino acids. CDR3: CSVEMVGITQYF. As DNA, the CDR3 is TGCAGCGTTGAAATGGTAGGGATTACGCAGTATTTT.

The chain carries TRBV29-1 and TRBJ2-7; a weak D match, TRBD2 (7 bases). Looked up from germline, CDR1 is SQVTM and CDR2 is ANQGSEA. The CDR3 totals 13 residues. V shed 5 bases and J shed 4 bases, with 15 bases lying between them. CDR3 sequence: CSVLGGAVYEQYF. CDR3 in DNA: TGCAGCGTTTTAGGGGGGGCGGTTTACGAGCAGTACTTC.

Ten or more counts support this clonotype. This sequence joins TRBV9 and TRBJ2-3; D call uncertain. V was pared by 0 bases and J by 0 bases, with 8 bases between. Germline V gene sequence: CDR1 SGDLS, CDR2 YYNGEE. This CDR3 contains 15 residues. As DNA, the CDR3 is TGTGCCAGCAGCGTAGAATTAAGGAGCACAGATACGCAGTATTTT. Translated: CASSVELRSTDTQYF.

In its sample, this clonotype was seen a few times. The chain employs TRBV6-5 and TRBJ1-4, with 8 nucleotides matching TRBD1. Germline CDR1 MNHEY, CDR2 SVGAGI. With 8 bases clipped from V and 0 bases from J, the junction kept 17 bases outside the gene matches. This CDR3 contains 19 residues. Here the CDR3 DNA reads TGTGCCAGCTGTTTGACGTTTGGACAGGGCTTTGCAACTAATGAAAAACTGTTTTTT. Amino acids: CASCLTFGQGFATNEKLFF.

This clonotype was seen a few times. This chain links TRBV5-1 with TRBJ1-2; 8 nucleotides line up with TRBD1. The germline CDR1 and CDR2 sequences are SGHRS and YFSETQ. The CDR3 sequence is 14 residues long. Trimming removed 5 bases from V and 4 bases from J; junction bases left unmatched: 7. CDR3 in amino acids: CASRSTGGVYGYTF. The CDR3 DNA follows: TGCGCCAGCAGAAGTACAGGGGGGGTCTATGGCTACACCTTC.

The chain recombines TRBV11-1 with TRBJ2-7; 11 nucleotides line up with TRBD1. Germline CDR1 SGHAT, CDR2 FQDESV (reference sequence). The J segment lost 2 bases and the V segment lost 5 bases, leaving 5 bases of the junction unmatched. This CDR3 is 15 amino acids long. The CDR3 loop reads CASSGWDRGAYEQYF. CDR3 in DNA: TGTGCCAGCAGCGGCTGGGACAGGGGGGCCTACGAGCAGTACTTC.

The table lists this clonotype with a few counts. This sequence joins TRBV4-3 and TRBJ2-5, with D unclear. The CDR3 runs 15 residues. The ends were cut back, 1 base at V and 1 base at J, with 10 bases in the middle. CDR1 is LGHNA, CDR2 YSLEER, per germline. CDR3 sequence reads: CASSQGEASQETQYF. The CDR3 DNA sequence: TGCGCCAGCAGCCAAGGGGAAGCGTCCCAAGAGACCCAGTACTTC.

Only a few counts were recorded for this clonotype. The chain recombines TRBV7-9 with TRBJ2-7; D is perhaps TRBD2 (5 bases). From germline, CDR1 is SEHNR and CDR2 FQNEAQ (reference sequence). The CDR3 loop spans 14 amino acids. V lost 6 bases and J 2 bases, leaving 14 bases between the germline ends. The CDR3, as DNA: TGTGCCAGCAGTATGGAGCGGTTGACCTACGAGCAGTACTTC. It encodes CASSMERLTYEQYF.

This clonotype was detected a few times. The chain joins TRBV7-2 to TRBJ1-1; no clear D. V dropped 1 base and J dropped 4 bases, with 13 bases sitting between them. CDR3 length equals 15 residues. The germline V gene encodes CDR1 SGHTA and CDR2 FQGNSA. The DNA for the CDR3 is TGTGCCAGCAGCTTAGAAGGTGGAGGCGTCACTGAAGCTTTCTTT. Residues: CASSLEGGGVTEAFF.

This clonotype was found a few times. The J gene is TRBJ1-3, the V gene TRBV2; D gene unclear. V shed 2 bases and J shed 0 bases, with 8 bases lying between them. From germline, CDR1 is SNHLY and CDR2 FYNNEI. The CDR3 has 15 residues. The CDR3 bases are TGTGCCAGCAGTGAATTGCAGGTCTCTGGAAACACCATATATTTT. It yields the protein CASSELQVSGNTIYF.

This clonotype showed up just a few times. This chain joins TRBV27 and TRBJ1-6, with 7 bases matching TRBD1. The CDR3 sequence is 17 residues long. Germline V CDR1 and CDR2: MNHEY, SMNVEV (reference sequence). Unmatched junction bases numbered 12, after V lost 3 bases and J lost 7 bases. The CDR3 sequence: CASSFRQGQKRNSPLHF. CDR3 bases: TGTGCCAGCAGTTTTCGACAGGGTCAGAAGCGGAATTCACCCCTCCACTTT.

The chain employs TRBV24-1 and TRBJ2-2, with 7 bases that match TRBD1. The CDR3 spans 15 residues. Germline CDR1 reads KGHDR; CDR2 reads SFDVKD. J lost 0 bases, V lost 8 bases, and 5 bases had no gene match. In DNA, the CDR3 is TGTGCCACCACCGGGACAGCTACGAACACCGGGGAGCTGTTTTTT. Its translation: CATTGTATNTGELFF.

The gene calls are TRBV15 and TRBJ2-1; 10 nucleotides match TRBD2. Germline V CDR1 and CDR2: LNHNV, YYDKDF (reference sequence). CDR3 length: 15 amino acids. V lost 3 bases to trimming and J lost 8 bases; unmatched junction nucleotides: 7. This CDR3 is CATSRLAGVGHEQFF. CDR3 DNA sequence: TGTGCCACCAGCAGGCTAGCGGGAGTTGGCCATGAGCAGTTCTTC.

This clonotype was observed a few times. V gene TRBV7-9 combines with J gene TRBJ1-1; D unclear. The CDR3 length is 14 residues. V was pared by 1 base and J by 6 bases, with 12 bases between. Germline V gives CDR1 SEHNR, CDR2 FQNEAQ (reference sequence). The CDR3 coding sequence is TGTGCCAGCAGCTTAGTAGTAGGGTTCGCTGAAGCTTTCTTT. Translation gives CASSLVVGFAEAFF.

The chain joins TRBV5-6 to TRBJ2-2; D call uncertain. Germline loops: CDR1 SGHDT, CDR2 YYEEEE. This CDR3 comprises 16 residues. Trimming left V 0 bases short and J 4 bases short, with 13 bases between. The DNA of the CDR3 is TGTGCCAGCAGCTTGGTGGCCAGCCGGGTCACCGGGGAGCTGTTTTTT. This encodes CASSLVASRVTGELFF. Supplemented by reference TRBV5-6 and TRBJ2-2, the full variable domain reads DAGVTQSPTHLIKTRGQQVTLRCSPKSGHDTVSWYQQALGQGPQFIFQYYEEEERQRGNFPDRFSGHQFPNYSSELNVNALLLGDSALYLCASSLVASRVTGELFFGEGSRLTVL.

DNA for the CDR3: TGCGCCAGCAGCCAAACACCTGGCTCTGGAAACACCATATATTTT. Its translation: CASSQTPGSGNTIYF. The V gene is TRBV4-3, the J gene TRBJ1-3; D ambiguous. The CDR3 is 15 amino acids. The germline V and J ends were trimmed by 2 bases and 0 bases, with 8 bases remaining between them. Germline V gene sequence: CDR1 LGHNA, CDR2 YSLEER.

The V call is TRBV25-1, the J call TRBJ1-3; TRBD1 is a possible D gene (6 bases). Trimming left V 8 bases short and J 0 bases short, with 17 bases between. In germline, CDR1 is MGHDK, CDR2 SYGVNS. This CDR3 has 16 residues. The CDR3 nucleotides read TGTGCCAGCGGGGGCGGGGGCGCAAGCTCTGGAAACACCATATATTTT. This translates into CASGGGGASSGNTIYF. Complete variable domain (other parts from reference TRBV25-1 and TRBJ1-3): EADIYQTPRYLVIGTGKKITLECSQTMGHDKMYWYQQDPGMELHLIHYSYGVNSTEKGDLSSESTVSRIRTEHFPLTLESARPSHTSQYLCASGGGGASSGNTIYFGEGSWLTVV.

This clonotype appeared many times. CDR3 amino acids: CASSLGINEQFF. CDR3 bases: TGTGCCAGCAGCTTAGGGATCAATGAGCAGTTCTTC. This chain joins TRBV7-2 and TRBJ2-1, with D hard to call. This CDR3 has 12 residues. The V end was cut by 1 base, the J end by 6 bases, with 4 bases between. Germline V gene sequence: CDR1 SGHTA, CDR2 FQGNSA.

The chain recombines TRBV20-1 with TRBJ2-7; D unclear. Germline CDR1 is DFQATT and CDR2 is SNEGSKA (reference sequence). CDR3 length: 11 residues. The V and J ends lost 5 bases and 6 bases respectively, with 11 bases between them. In DNA form, the CDR3 reads TGCAGTGCTTTGTCCCAGGTCGAGCAGTACTTC. It translates to CSALSQVEQYF.

V usage is TRBV7-6 and J usage is TRBJ2-1; 7 bases agree with TRBD1. This CDR3 has 15 amino acids. Trimming took 5 bases from V and 8 from J; bases not matched to a gene: 12. Germline-derived CDR1 and CDR2 are SGHVS and FNYEAQ. The CDR3 is CASSPQDRSSYEQFF. The CDR3 DNA follows: TGTGCCAGCAGCCCTCAGGACAGGAGCAGTTATGAGCAGTTCTTC. Full variable domain (outside the CDR3, taken from reference TRBV7-6 and TRBJ2-1): GAGVSQSPRYKVTKRGQDVALRCDPISGHVSLYWYRQALGQGPEFLTYFNYEAQQDKSGLPNDRFSAERPEGSISTLTIQRTEQRDSAMYRCASSPQDRSSYEQFFGPGTRLTVL.

J is TRBJ2-5 and V is TRBV24-1, with 12 bases identical to TRBD2. Per germline, CDR1 KGHDR and CDR2 SFDVKD. The CDR3 consists of 16 residues. The V and J ends lost 7 bases and 0 bases, in that order; junction bases with no gene match: 5. The CDR3 nucleotides are TGTGCCACCAGCCTAGCGGGGGGGTTGTACCAAGAGACCCAGTACTTC. Protein product: CATSLAGGLYQETQYF.

V is TRBV7-9 and J is TRBJ1-2, with D perhaps TRBD1 (5 bases). V lost 5 bases and J 1 base, leaving 11 bases between the germline ends. The CDR3 totals 14 residues. CDR1 SEHNR and CDR2 FQNEAQ come from the germline V gene (reference sequence). The CDR3 reads CASSGDGGNYGYTF. The CDR3 DNA follows: TGTGCCAGCAGCGGGGACGGCGGTAACTATGGCTACACCTTC.

J is TRBJ2-3 and V is TRBV24-1; 7 nucleotides match TRBD2. This CDR3 has 16 amino acids. V trimming: 5 bases; J trimming: 0 bases; junction bases outside the gene matches: 7. Germline values: CDR1 KGHDR, CDR2 SFDVKD. CDR3 coding DNA: TGTGCCACCAGTGGTCCGGGGGGAATCAGCACAGATACGCAGTATTTT. Protein sequence: CATSGPGGISTDTQYF.

The chain combines TRBV5-1 with TRBJ2-1; no reliable D call. The CDR3 loop spans 14 amino acids. The germline V gene has CDR1 SGHRS and CDR2 YFSETQ. Trimming pared 4 bases from V and 5 bases from J, leaving 13 bases between. The CDR3 is CASSLGPSNNEQFF. The CDR3 nucleotides are TGCGCCAGCAGCCTCGGGCCGAGCAACAATGAGCAGTTCTTC.

This clonotype appeared a few times. The chain combines TRBV29-1 with TRBJ1-1, with D possibly TRBD1 on 5 matching bases. The V end was cut by 7 bases, the J end by 10 bases, with 22 bases between. The CDR3 is 13 amino acids. The germline gives CDR1 SQVTM, CDR2 ANQGSEA. The CDR3 here is CSARLRLAGRAFF. In DNA, the CDR3 is TGCAGCGCTCGTCTCCGCTTGGCAGGGCGAGCTTTCTTT. The complete variable domain, with remaining parts taken from reference TRBV29-1 and TRBJ1-1, reads SAVISQKPSRDICQRGTSLTIQCQVDSQVTMMFWYRQQPGQSLTLIATANQGSEATYESGFVIDKFPISRPNLTFSTLTVSNMSPEDSSIYLCSARLRLAGRAFFGQGTRLTVV.

The chain combines TRBV12-3 or TRBV12-4 with TRBJ2-1, with D uncertain. CDR3 size: 13 residues. Deletions cut 2 bases from V and 4 bases from J, with 6 bases between. The CDR3 sequence: CASSLRRYNEQFF. The CDR3 DNA reads as TGTGCCAGCAGTTTAAGGAGATACAATGAGCAGTTCTTC.

This clonotype was seen a few times. CDR3 sequence: CAWSVWGAKNIQYF. Here the CDR3 DNA reads TGTGCCTGGAGTGTATGGGGGGCCAAAAACATTCAGTACTTC. V is TRBV30 and J is TRBJ2-4; either TRBD1 or TRBD2 may supply D (5 bases each). The V end was cut by 0 bases, the J end by 1 base, with 7 bases between. This CDR3 has 14 residues. Germline assignment: CDR1 GTSNPN and CDR2 SVGIG (reference sequence).

V usage is TRBV7-6 and J usage is TRBJ2-1, with 10 bases identical to TRBD2. Germline CDR1 and CDR2: SGHVS and FNYEAQ. The CDR3 is 16 amino acids. Germline trimming cut 4 bases from V and 0 bases from J; bases unmatched to any gene: 3. The CDR3 DNA sequence: TGTGCCAGCAGCTCTGTAGCGGGGGGCTCCTACAATGAGCAGTTCTTC. It yields the protein CASSSVAGGSYNEQFF.

The chain combines TRBV20-1 with TRBJ2-1; TRBD2 matches at 12 bases. Germline trimming cut 5 bases from V and 4 bases from J; bases unmatched to any gene: 3. The CDR3 runs to 14 residues. Germline V gene data show CDR1 as DFQATT and CDR2 as SNEGSKA (reference sequence). The CDR3 DNA reads as TGCAGTGCTCCGACTAGCGGGGGATACAATGAGCAGTTCTTC. It codes for CSAPTSGGYNEQFF.

V and J are TRBV6-2 or TRBV6-3 and TRBJ2-1; the D gene is possibly TRBD1 (6 bases). The V and J ends lost 2 bases and 15 bases respectively, with 11 bases between them. This CDR3 spans 11 amino acids. Germline V gene lookup returns CDR1 MNHEY and CDR2 SVGEGT. The chain's CDR3 is CASSYNRVTFF. CDR3 nucleotide sequence: TGTGCCAGCAGTTACAACAGGGTAACGTTCTTC.

This clonotype was counted between two and nine times. V gene TRBV7-9 combines with J gene TRBJ2-2; 7 nucleotides align to TRBD1. The V gene's germline CDR1 is SEHNR and CDR2 FQNEAQ (reference sequence). The CDR3 sequence is 14 residues long. The J segment lost 5 bases and the V segment lost 4 bases, leaving 4 bases of the junction unmatched. The CDR3 reads CASSSPTGTGELFF. The CDR3 coding sequence is TGTGCCAGCAGCTCACCGACAGGGACCGGGGAGCTGTTTTTT.